A single TCR beta chain is shown here with its context. Its recognized antigen is unknown. There are no base qualities to consult, and no much larger clone falls within one base. The data were taken from a study of shared T cell receptors in the human thymus (dated by TCRdb to the early 2020s). Background for the entire study: The study investigated the way shared, self-reactive T-cell receptor alpha chains are produced in the human thymus.

Trimming costs V 4 bases and J 7 bases, and their ends lie 14 bases apart. The germline V gene specifies SGHDT as CDR1 and YYEEEE as CDR2. The CDR3 sequence holds 13 residues, the cysteine and phenylalanine included. The sequence is cut down to CDR3 DNA, 39 bases in frame from base 1. The library was made by the immunoSEQ multiplex PCR assay. TCRdb stores this immuneACCESS table with in-frame sequences only. Part of the clones is absent; in the studies checked, under half of the shortfall reflects unresolved V genes, and no reason is known for the rest. Recorded for this sample are hundreds of thousands of clones; around 87% of them occurred a single time. 0.0094% of the sample lies in the top ten. This sample was also put to use in a study of human thymus T cells. The second study reports: The donors were immunologically healthy infants in Finland who had open corrective cardiac surgery for congenital heart defects. Thymus tissue was obtained as surgical resects removed during corrective cardiac surgery. Usage of V and J gene segments appeared to be biased in both the thymic and the peripheral blood repertoires. According to the related research, thymic TCR repertoires were highly overlapping among unrelated individuals. The study described the TCR alpha and beta repertoires in under ten infant thymus samples and a few matching peripheral blood samples. The cohort included several male and two female infants, with donor ages spanning 7 to 244 days. Thymocytes were mechanically released from the tissue and were stored as pellets of roughly 10-32 million cells at -70 degrees C. A QIAsymphony instrument was used to extract genomic DNA from frozen cell pellets. TCRB and TCRAD loci were amplified from a standardized quantity of quality-controlled genomic DNA using the immunoSEQ multiplex PCR assay. The amplicons covered the V(D)J region and were long enough to include the CDR3 and to identify the V and J genes. The amplicons were sequenced on an Illumina platform via the commercial immunoSEQ service. Primer bias and sequencing errors were corrected as previously described, and TCRAD and TCRB were defined on the basis of the IMGT database. Analysis of the repertoires was done with immunoSEQ Analyzer 3.0 and VDJTools and included basic statistics, V/J segment usage, diversity estimates, rarefaction and pairwise overlap. Chao1, ChaoE, Efron-Thisted, Shannon and inverse Simpson indices were used to estimate diversity, which was also estimated on datasets down-sampled to the smallest sample. For repertoire overlap, CDR3 nucleotide sequence, V gene and J gene had to match strictly, and clustering was done by Jaccard-based multidimensional scaling. On average, thymus samples yielded around 850,000 unique TCRB clonotypes, whereas blood samples yielded some 80,000.

Recombination connected TRBV5-6 to TRBJ1-1; TRBD1 is a possible D gene, resting on 6 matching bases. This sequence originates from a boy under two years old with a congenital heart defect. Donor details come from another sample of the same person, matched by shared clones. Sequenced: thymocytes. The nucleotide sequence is TGTGCCAGCAGCACCACAGGGCCCTTTGAAGCTTTCTTT. This is translated as CASSTTGPFEAFF.